This entry lists 28 T cell receptor beta chains sequenced from one sample in a study of beta chain features in type 1 diabetes. The whole isolated RNA underwent reverse transcription, so sequencing captured expressed TCRB transcripts. The table came from immunoSEQ multiplex PCR; TCRdb's copy has only in-frame clones and leaves some out. The sample contains roughly 610,000 clones, about 14% of which appear only once. Sequenced: naive CD4+ T cells from blood. The receptors were gathered from a man younger than 35 in good health.

The J gene is TRBJ1-2, the V gene TRBV5-1, with a weak D call TRBD1 (5 bases). This CDR3 region has 15 residues. V was clipped by 0 bases and J by 4 bases, with 13 bases between them. Germline-derived CDR1 and CDR2 are SGHRS and YFSETQ. This CDR3 is CASSLALDTIYGYTF. As DNA, the CDR3 is TGCGCCAGCAGCTTGGCCTTGGACACGATCTATGGCTACACCTTC. The complete variable domain, with remaining parts taken from reference TRBV5-1 and TRBJ1-2, reads KAGVTQTPRYLIKTRGQQVTLSCSPISGHRSVSWYQQTPGQGLQFLFEYFSETQRNKGNFPGRFSGRQFSNSRSEMNVSTLELGDSALYLCASSLALDTIYGYTFGSGTRLTVV.

The V and J genes are TRBV5-5 and TRBJ2-7, with D possibly being TRBD1 (5 bases). This CDR3 comprises 11 residues. CDR1 is SGHKS, CDR2 YYEKEE, per germline (reference sequence). The V end was cut by 1 base, the J end by 6 bases, with 5 bases between. The CDR3 loop reads CASSLTGEQYF. The CDR3 bases are TGTGCCAGCAGCTTGACAGGCGAGCAGTACTTC. Using reference TRBV5-5 and TRBJ2-7 for the parts outside the CDR3, the full variable domain is DAGVTQSPTHLIKTRGQQVTLRCSPISGHKSVSWYQQVLGQGPQFIFQYYEKEERGRGNFPDRFSARQFPNYSSELNVNALLLGDSALYLCASSLTGEQYFGPGTRLTVT.

This clone was found a few times. This chain uses TRBV29-1 with TRBJ2-1; D unclear. The CDR3 covers 12 residues. Germline V lookup: CDR1 SQVTM, CDR2 ANQGSEA. V lost 8 bases and J 5 bases, leaving 13 bases between the germline ends. The CDR3 DNA follows: TGCAGCCCTTTAATCGTGGACAATGAGCAGTTCTTC. It specifies CSPLIVDNEQFF.

The chain uses TRBV29-1 and TRBJ1-2, with a possible D match to TRBD1 (5 bases). This CDR3 is 12 amino acids long. The V gene's germline CDR1 is SQVTM and CDR2 ANQGSEA. Trimming shortened V by 5 bases and J by 0 bases, and 7 bases separated the two germline ends. This CDR3 is CSVLTANYGYTF. DNA of the CDR3: TGCAGCGTTTTGACAGCTAACTATGGCTACACCTTC.

The chain links TRBV27 to TRBJ2-6; maybe TRBD1 (5 bases). The CDR3 runs 16 residues. V dropped 10 bases and J dropped 0 bases, with 16 bases sitting between them. CDR1 is MNHEY and CDR2 is SMNVEV in the germline V gene (reference sequence). The CDR3 bases are TGTGCCAAAGGAGACAGCCAACTCTCTGGGGCCAACGTCCTGACTTTC. Its protein is CAKGDSQLSGANVLTF.

The chain recombines TRBV7-9 with TRBJ2-5; 7 bases map to TRBD1. This CDR3 contains 14 residues. CDR1 is SEHNR, CDR2 FQNEAQ, per germline (reference sequence). V gave up 5 bases and J gave up 5 bases; unmatched junction bases: 8. CDR3 nucleotides: TGTGCCAGCAGCCTTGACAGGGATCGGGAGACCCAGTACTTC. This encodes CASSLDRDRETQYF.

The genes are TRBV9 and TRBJ1-2; unclear D gene. This CDR3 has 13 residues. From germline, CDR1 is SGDLS and CDR2 YYNGEE. Trimming removed 3 bases at V and 8 bases at J, with 14 bases between. This CDR3 is CASSGEQFLGYTF. CDR3 sequence (DNA): TGTGCCAGCAGCGGGGAACAGTTTTTGGGCTACACCTTC.

The CDR3: CASRTLGQPHF. For the CDR3, the DNA is TGTGCCAGCAGGACCCTGGGCCAACCGCATTTT. The chain uses TRBV6-1 and TRBJ1-5; D not certain. V lost 6 bases to trimming and J lost 15 bases, with 15 bases between them. The CDR3 runs 11 residues. Germline CDR1 and CDR2: MNHNS and SASEGT.

J is TRBJ1-2 and V is TRBV2; 10 bases fit TRBD1. Trimming removed 6 bases from V and 7 bases from J; junction bases left unmatched: 11. The germline gives CDR1 SNHLY, CDR2 FYNNEI. CDR3 size: 15 residues. The CDR3 sequence: CASRGDRGQFSGYTF. In DNA, the CDR3 is TGTGCCAGCAGGGGAGACAGGGGGCAGTTTTCTGGCTACACCTTC.

The sample holds a few counts of this clone. The J gene is TRBJ2-6, the V gene TRBV7-2; D not certain. Germline V lookup: CDR1 SGHTA, CDR2 FQGNSA. Trimming shortened V by 4 bases and J by 0 bases, and 13 bases separated the two germline ends. The CDR3 totals 17 residues. CDR3 in amino acids: CASSYVTVSSGANVLTF. The CDR3 nucleotides are TGTGCCAGCAGCTACGTTACTGTTAGCTCTGGGGCCAACGTCCTGACTTTC. Looking up the rest from reference TRBV7-2 and TRBJ2-6 gives the full variable domain: GAGVSQSPSNKVTEKGKDVELRCDPISGHTALYWYRQSLGQGLEFLIYFQGNSAPDKSGLPSDRFSAERTGGSVSTLTIQRTQQEDSAVYLCASSYVTVSSGANVLTFGAGSRLTVL.

In its sample, this clone was seen a few times. This chain connects TRBV4-2 to TRBJ2-7; 10 bases agree with TRBD1. This CDR3 spans 15 amino acids. Germline loops: CDR1 LGHNA, CDR2 YNFKEQ. Losses at the gene ends were 6 bases for V and 4 bases for J; bases not matched to a gene: 9. The CDR3 DNA sequence: TGTGCCAGCAGTCGCCTGGGGGACAGGGGTTACGAGCAGTACTTC. Its protein product is CASSRLGDRGYEQYF.

This clone was seen more than once but under ten times. This sequence joins TRBV7-6 and TRBJ1-2, with D possibly matching TRBD1 (6 bases). CDR3 size: 15 residues. The V gene's germline CDR1 is SGHVS and CDR2 FNYEAQ. The V end lost 0 bases, the J end lost 7 bases, and 15 bases lay between the germline ends. The DNA of the CDR3 is TGTGCCAGCAGCTTAGCGGAGTTGGGGGCCGGTGGCTACACCTTC. Amino acid sequence: CASSLAELGAGGYTF.

This rearrangement joins TRBV7-9 to TRBJ2-2, with 8 positions matching TRBD2. The CDR3 runs to 16 residues. Unmatched junction bases numbered 9, after V lost 8 bases and J lost 1 base. CDR1 is SEHNR and CDR2 is FQNEAQ in the germline V gene (reference sequence). CDR3 in amino acids: CASLGSSGENTGELFF. Here the CDR3 DNA reads TGTGCCAGCTTGGGAAGTAGCGGGGAGAACACCGGGGAGCTGTTTTTT.

The chain joins TRBV6-5 to TRBJ2-1, with unresolved D. The germline V gene encodes CDR1 MNHEY and CDR2 SVGAGI. The CDR3 sequence is 14 residues long. V lost 5 bases and J lost 2, with 10 bases in between. The DNA of the CDR3 is TGTGCCAGCAGTCCGCTTGGAACCTACAATGAGCAGTTCTTC. Amino acid sequence: CASSPLGTYNEQFF.

The chain recombines TRBV6-6 with TRBJ2-7, with 12 bases aligning to TRBD2. In germline, CDR1 is MNHNY, CDR2 SVGAGI (reference sequence). The ends lost 6 bases at V and 4 bases at J; junction bases unmatched: 4. This CDR3 contains 14 residues. The CDR3 is CASSRTSGGYEQYF. Here the CDR3 DNA reads TGTGCCAGCAGCCGTACTAGCGGGGGGTACGAGCAGTACTTC.

Regarding this clone: Germline is not matched at one junction end, which may reflect a read error. This chain links TRBV30 with TRBJ2-7; the D gene is possibly TRBD2 (6 bases). The CDR3 covers 12 residues. Per the germline V gene, CDR1 is GTSNPN and CDR2 is SVGIG (reference sequence). CDR3 DNA: TGTGCCTGGAGTGCACGGAGGGGATGGACTATTTTC. Translating gives CAWSARRGWTIF.

There are a few counts of this clone. The V gene is TRBV7-2, the J gene TRBJ2-1; D could derive from TRBD1 or TRBD2 (5 bases each). V shed 4 bases and J shed 0 bases, with 10 bases lying between them. From germline, CDR1 is SGHTA and CDR2 FQGNSA. This CDR3 contains 15 residues. The CDR3 loop is CASSWDVSSYNEQFF. The CDR3 DNA sequence: TGTGCCAGCAGCTGGGACGTGAGCTCCTACAATGAGCAGTTCTTC.

V and J are TRBV18 and TRBJ1-4, with 7 bases identical to TRBD1. The germline CDR1 and CDR2 sequences are KGHSH and LQKENI. The V and J ends lost 6 bases and 7 bases, in that order; junction bases with no gene match: 8. The CDR3 is 14 residues long. The CDR3 protein is CASSLGQDAEKLFF. DNA of the CDR3: TGTGCCAGCTCCCTCGGACAGGACGCTGAAAAACTGTTTTTT.

This clone was counted a few times. The V gene is TRBV7-9, the J gene TRBJ1-5, with D unclear. The CDR3 has 13 amino acids. Germline-derived CDR1 and CDR2 are SEHNR and FQNEAQ (reference sequence). Trimming took off 0 bases at V and 9 bases at J, with 9 bases between the two ends. CDR3 DNA: TGTGCCAGCAGCTTAGCGGAGGTGGGGCCCCAGCATTTT. It specifies CASSLAEVGPQHF.

The CDR3: CASSADRGRGYGYTF. The CDR3 DNA reads TGTGCCAGCAGCGCGGACAGGGGTCGAGGCTATGGCTACACCTTC. The genes are TRBV11-2 and TRBJ1-2; 9 bases align to TRBD1. V lost 5 bases, J lost 4 bases, and 8 bases stayed unmatched. The V gene's germline CDR1 is SGHAT and CDR2 FQNNGV. The CDR3 runs 15 residues.

In its sample, this clone was seen a few times. The chain combines TRBV6-6 with TRBJ1-5; D gene ambiguous. The ends were cut back, 6 bases at V and 1 base at J, with 7 bases in the middle. CDR3 length equals 13 residues. Germline CDR1 reads MNHNY; CDR2 reads SVGAGI (reference sequence). This CDR3 reads CASRTFSNQPQHF. The CDR3 DNA follows: TGTGCCAGCAGGACCTTCAGCAATCAGCCCCAGCATTTT.

This clone was seen a few times. The chain has TRBV28 and TRBJ2-6, with a weak D call TRBD1 (6 bases). Germline lookup yields CDR1 MDHEN and CDR2 SYDVKM. Trimming stripped 7 bases from V and 0 bases from J, with 19 bases between. The CDR3 extends over 18 amino acids. This CDR3 reads CASIQGRRTISGANVLTF. DNA for the CDR3: TGTGCCAGCATCCAGGGGCGACGGACCATCTCTGGGGCCAACGTCCTGACTTTC.

The sample holds a few counts of this clone. The chain's CDR3 is CASSKVRDSLSAKVPYF. The CDR3 region has the DNA TGTGCCAGCAGCAAAGTGAGAGACAGCCTATCCGCAAAAGTGCCGTACTTC. The V gene is TRBV21-1, the J gene TRBJ2-7; TRBD1 is the table's D call, not checked against the DNA. TRBV21-1 is termed a pseudogene. The CDR3 sequence is 17 residues long.

The chain has TRBV27 and TRBJ1-4, with 9 bases identical to TRBD1. With V trimmed by 8 bases and J by 5 bases, 9 bases remained unmatched. Germline values: CDR1 MNHEY, CDR2 SMNVEV (reference sequence). The CDR3 runs to 15 residues. Here the CDR3 reads CASQPKTGGNEKLFF. CDR3 bases: TGTGCCAGCCAACCGAAGACAGGGGGAAATGAAAAACTGTTTTTT. The full variable domain, with the rest looked up from reference TRBV27 and TRBJ1-4, is EAQVTQNPRYLITVTGKKLTVTCSQNMNHEYMSWYRQDPGLGLRQIYYSMNVEVTDKGDVPEGYKVSRKEKRNFPLILESPSPNQTSLYFCASQPKTGGNEKLFFGSGTQLSVL.

The rearrangement uses TRBV13 and TRBJ2-5, with D perhaps matching TRBD1 or TRBD2 (5 bases each). Matching the DNA end better, TRBJ2-7 makes the J call doubtful. The germline V gene has CDR1 PRHDT and CDR2 FYEKMQ (reference sequence). The CDR3 consists of 14 residues. CDR3 residues: CASTERGVASEQYF. In DNA, the CDR3 is TGTGCCAGCACCGAGAGAGGGGTAGCCTCCGAGCAGTACTTC.

The CDR3 bases are TGTGCCAGCAGCCTAAACGGACAGGGGGCATTGAAAGAAAAACTGTTTTTT. Protein sequence: CASSLNGQGALKEKLFF. The chain employs TRBV7-9 and TRBJ1-4, with 11 bases identical to TRBD1. Losses at the gene ends were 5 bases for V and 8 bases for J; bases not matched to a gene: 13. Germline V lookup: CDR1 SEHNR, CDR2 FQNEAQ (reference sequence). The CDR3 runs 17 residues.

This clone was seen more than once but under ten times. J is TRBJ2-5 and V is TRBV23-1; unclear D gene. TRBV23-1 is annotated as an ORF whose role is uncertain. V lost 8 bases to trimming and J lost 0 bases, with 13 bases between them. The CDR3 length is 14 residues. CDR3 amino acids: CASVTFLNQETQYF. The CDR3 DNA is TGCGCCAGCGTGACATTCCTGAACCAAGAGACCCAGTACTTC.

The gene calls are TRBV2 and TRBJ2-1, with TRBD2 matching over 9 bases. J was trimmed by 2 bases and V by 5 bases; bases with no gene match: 4. CDR3 length equals 15 residues. Germline V gene lookup returns CDR1 SNHLY and CDR2 FYNNEI. CDR3: CASSISGGAYNEQFF. For the CDR3, the DNA is TGTGCCAGCAGTATTAGCGGGGGAGCCTACAATGAGCAGTTCTTC.